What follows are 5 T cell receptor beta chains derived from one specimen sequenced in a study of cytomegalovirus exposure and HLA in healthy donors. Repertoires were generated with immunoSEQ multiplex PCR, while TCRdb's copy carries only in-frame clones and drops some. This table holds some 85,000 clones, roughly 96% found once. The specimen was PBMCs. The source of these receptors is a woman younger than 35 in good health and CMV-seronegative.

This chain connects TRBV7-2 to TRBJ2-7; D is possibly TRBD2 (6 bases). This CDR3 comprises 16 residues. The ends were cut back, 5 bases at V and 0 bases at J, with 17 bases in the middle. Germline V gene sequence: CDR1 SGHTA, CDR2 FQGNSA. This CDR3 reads CASSPAGSEGSYEQYF. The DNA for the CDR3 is TGTGCCAGCAGCCCCGCGGGAAGTGAGGGCTCCTACGAGCAGTACTTC.

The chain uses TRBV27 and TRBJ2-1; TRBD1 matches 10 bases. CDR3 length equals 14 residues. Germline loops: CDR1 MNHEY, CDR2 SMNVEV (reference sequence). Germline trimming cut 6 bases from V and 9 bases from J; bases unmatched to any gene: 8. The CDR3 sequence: CASRGTGVSGEQFF. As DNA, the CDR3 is TGTGCCAGCAGGGGGACAGGGGTATCTGGTGAGCAGTTCTTC.

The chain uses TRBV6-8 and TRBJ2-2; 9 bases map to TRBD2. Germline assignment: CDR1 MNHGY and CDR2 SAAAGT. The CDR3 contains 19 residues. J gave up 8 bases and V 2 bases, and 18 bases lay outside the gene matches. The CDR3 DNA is TGTGCCAGCAGTTACCACCTAGCGGGAAGGAGCGGTGACAGGGGGGAGCTGTTTTTT. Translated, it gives CASSYHLAGRSGDRGELFF.

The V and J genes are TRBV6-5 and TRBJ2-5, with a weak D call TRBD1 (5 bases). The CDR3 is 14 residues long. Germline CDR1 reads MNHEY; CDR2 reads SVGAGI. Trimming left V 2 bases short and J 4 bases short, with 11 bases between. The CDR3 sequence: CASSYSFQGETQYF. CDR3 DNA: TGTGCCAGCAGTTACAGTTTTCAGGGAGAGACCCAGTACTTC.

The CDR3, as DNA: TGTGCCAGCAGCATCCATCCGGGACTAGCGGGAGGGGATGAGCAGTTCTTC. Protein sequence: CASSIHPGLAGGDEQFF. This sequence joins TRBV11-2 and TRBJ2-1; 16 bases match TRBD2. Losses at the gene ends were 5 bases for V and 8 bases for J; bases not matched to a gene: 9. CDR3 length equals 17 residues. The germline V gene encodes CDR1 SGHAT and CDR2 FQNNGV.